The clone carrying this TCR beta chain was picked up many times. Its antigen is still unknown. Arm-PCR of CDR3 regions and iRepertoire HTBI primers were the basis on which TCR beta libraries were built. Original processing notes: Spanning all samples, the identified segments comprised around 62 TRBV and some 15 TRBJ. TCRdb passed the multiplex PCR reads through MiXCR, listing each CDR3 protein once. The V and J calls and clone size are TCRdb's, not the authors'. The sample carries 450,000 or so distinct CDR3 sequences, 20% recorded once. Germline V gene lookup returns CDR1 GTSNPN and CDR2 SVGIG (reference sequence). V was shortened by 0 bases and J by 7 bases, with 15 bases between the two germline ends. The CDR3 runs to 14 residues. The sample is drawn from a study of regulatory T cells in long-lasting Graves disease. Study results and caveats: Peripheral blood alone, not thyroid tissue, underwent study. When disease was persistent, TRBV28, TRBJ1-2 and TRBJ2-5 were the favored segments.

Time point noted: persistent/refractory GD, antithyroid drugs over 5 years with positive TRAb. PBMC RNA served as the TCR library source. EDTA tubes received about 8.2 milliliters of drawn peripheral blood. The chain couples TRBV30 to TRBJ1-2; D ambiguous. The sequences come from peripheral blood mononuclear cells (PBMCs), collected when the disease was refractory, from a patient treated with antithyroid drugs. The receptor's source is a female donor with Graves disease. CDR3 residues: CAWSVGIEGAGYTF. DNA of the CDR3: TGTGCCTGGAGTGTAGGGATTGAGGGCGCTGGCTACACCTTC.